This T cell receptor beta chain originates from a study of metastatic and nonmetastatic thyroid tumors. Looking at the study overall: The study looked at repertoires side by side in blood and in tumor or nodule tissue from malignant and benign thyroid patients. The study, taken as a whole, reports: Reportedly, malignant thyroid tumors had significantly higher TCR beta diversity than benign nodules, in blood and tumor.

As originally analysed: CDR3 was compared across clinicopathological groups, and the resulting differences were used to build a distant-metastasis classifier for papillary thyroid cancer. TCRdb re-clonotyped the PCR reads through MiXCR. The V and J calls shown here were made by TCRdb, not taken from the authors' results. The data hold about 20,000 clones, with about 10% observed a single time. V was clipped by 5 bases and J by 6 bases; unmatched bases: 10. CDR1 SGHNT and CDR2 YENEEA come from the germline V gene. This CDR3 spans 15 amino acids. The table lists this clone with many counts. Its specificity is not known. Each patient came to thyroid surgery without any prior treatment (of any kind).

Input material: blood. This TCR was sampled from a female donor with papillary thyroid cancer or a benign thyroid nodule (not recorded which). Some clones in this sample may be carry-over from other donors' samples. V gene TRBV11-3 combines with J gene TRBJ2-7; the match to TRBD2 covers 10 bases. The chain's CDR3 is CASSPRIAGGGEQYF. For the CDR3, the DNA is TGTGCCAGCAGCCCTCGGATAGCGGGGGGCGGCGAGCAGTACTTC. The entire variable domain, with the rest obtained from reference TRBV11-3 and TRBJ2-7, is as follows: EAGVVQSPRYKIIEKKQPVAFWCNPISGHNTLYWYLQNLGQGPELLIRYENEEAVDDSQLPKDRFSAERLKGVDSTLKIQPAELGDSAVYLCASSPRIAGGGEQYFGPGTRLTVT.